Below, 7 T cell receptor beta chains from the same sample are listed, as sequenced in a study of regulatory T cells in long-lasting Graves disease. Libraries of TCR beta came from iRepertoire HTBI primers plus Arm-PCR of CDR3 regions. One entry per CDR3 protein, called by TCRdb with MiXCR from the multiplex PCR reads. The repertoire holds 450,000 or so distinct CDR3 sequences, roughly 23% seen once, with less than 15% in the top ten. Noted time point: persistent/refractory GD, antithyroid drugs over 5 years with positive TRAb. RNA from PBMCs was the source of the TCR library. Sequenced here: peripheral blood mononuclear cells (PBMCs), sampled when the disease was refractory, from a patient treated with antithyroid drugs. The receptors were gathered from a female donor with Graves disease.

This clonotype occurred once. The CDR3 loop is CASLTGDSQGDEQFF. The CDR3 coding sequence is TGTGCCAGCCTCACCGGGGACTCCCAGGGGGATGAGCAGTTCTTC. This sequence joins TRBV6-1 and TRBJ2-1; weak D call: TRBD1 (7 bases). CDR1 and CDR2 from the germline V gene are MNHNS and SASEGT. V shed 8 bases and J shed 8 bases, with 22 bases lying between them. This CDR3 contains 15 residues.

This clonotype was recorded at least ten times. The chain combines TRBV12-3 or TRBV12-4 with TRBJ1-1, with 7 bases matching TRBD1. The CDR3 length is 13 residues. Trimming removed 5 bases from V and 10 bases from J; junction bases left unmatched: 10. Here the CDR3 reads CASSRGQRLSAFF. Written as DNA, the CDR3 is TGTGCCAGCAGTAGGGGACAGAGGTTGTCAGCTTTCTTT.

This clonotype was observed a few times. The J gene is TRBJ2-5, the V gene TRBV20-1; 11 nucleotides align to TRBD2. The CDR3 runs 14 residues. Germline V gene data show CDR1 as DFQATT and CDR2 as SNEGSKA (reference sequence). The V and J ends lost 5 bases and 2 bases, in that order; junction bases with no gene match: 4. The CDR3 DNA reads TGCAGTGCTTACCGGACTAGCGGGCAAGAGACCCAGTACTTC. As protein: CSAYRTSGQETQYF.

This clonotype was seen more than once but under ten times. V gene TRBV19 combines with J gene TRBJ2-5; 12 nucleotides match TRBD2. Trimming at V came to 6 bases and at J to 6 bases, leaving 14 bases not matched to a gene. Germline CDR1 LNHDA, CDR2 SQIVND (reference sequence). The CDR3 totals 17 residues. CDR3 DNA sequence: TGTGCCAGTAGCTCGGGAGGACTAGCGGGATTTCGGCAGACCCAGTACTTC. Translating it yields CASSSGGLAGFRQTQYF.

The CDR3 is CARSPWEVHSPLHF. CDR3 sequence (DNA): TGTGCCAGAAGCCCCTGGGAGGTTCATTCACCCCTCCACTTT. This chain connects TRBV5-6 to TRBJ1-6; no definite D call. This CDR3 has 14 amino acids. Trimming took 8 bases from V and 8 from J, leaving 17 bases between them. In germline, CDR1 is SGHDT, CDR2 YYEEEE.

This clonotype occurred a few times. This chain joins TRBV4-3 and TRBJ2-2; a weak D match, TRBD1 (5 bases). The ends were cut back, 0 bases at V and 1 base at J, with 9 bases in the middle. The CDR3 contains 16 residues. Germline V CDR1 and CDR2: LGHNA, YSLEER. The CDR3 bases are TGCGCCAGCAGCCAAGATCTCAGGGAGAACACCGGGGAGCTGTTTTTT. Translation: CASSQDLRENTGELFF.

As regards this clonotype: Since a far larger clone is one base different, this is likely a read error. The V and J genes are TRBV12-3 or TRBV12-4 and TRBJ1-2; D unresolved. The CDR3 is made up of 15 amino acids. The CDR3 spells CASSFGRTALYGHTF. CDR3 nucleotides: TGTGCCAGCAGTTTTGGCCGGACGGCCCTCTATGGCCACACCTTC.